This T cell receptor (beta chain) derives from a study of blood T cell repertoires in COVID-19. Study in general: The cDNA or gDNA used as material had been derived from T cells, B-cell-depleted T cells, or PBMCs.

The CDR3 contains 14 residues. The V gene end was trimmed by 3 bases and the J gene end by 7 bases; junction bases not matched to a gene: 8. Germline V gene lookup returns CDR1 SNHLY and CDR2 FYNNEI. Per the original methods: Counts of nucleated cells, estimated from reference gene primer amplification, were obtained. Clones were sequenced by immunoSEQ multiplex PCR, and TCRdb holds only the in-frame ones, with some missing. V, J and clone size reflect that table, while D and trimming were determined from the DNA. Of 40,000 to 60,000 clones listed, approximately 85% were seen once; the top ten hold 12% to 15%.

This sequence was found in a human donor in a cohort sampled during active COVID-19. The sequenced sample was peripheral blood. The rearrangement links TRBV2 to TRBJ1-2, with TRBD1 matching 7 bases. The CDR3, as DNA: TGTGCCAGCAGTGATGGGCAGGGGGTGCGTGGCTACACCTTC. This sequence encodes CASSDGQGVRGYTF. The full variable domain, completed using reference TRBV2 and TRBJ1-2, is EPEVTQTPSHQVTQMGQEVILRCVPISNHLYFYWYRQILGQKVEFLVSFYNNEISEKSEIFDDQFSVERPDGSNFTLKIRSTKLEDSAMYFCASSDGQGVRGYTFGSGTRLTVV.